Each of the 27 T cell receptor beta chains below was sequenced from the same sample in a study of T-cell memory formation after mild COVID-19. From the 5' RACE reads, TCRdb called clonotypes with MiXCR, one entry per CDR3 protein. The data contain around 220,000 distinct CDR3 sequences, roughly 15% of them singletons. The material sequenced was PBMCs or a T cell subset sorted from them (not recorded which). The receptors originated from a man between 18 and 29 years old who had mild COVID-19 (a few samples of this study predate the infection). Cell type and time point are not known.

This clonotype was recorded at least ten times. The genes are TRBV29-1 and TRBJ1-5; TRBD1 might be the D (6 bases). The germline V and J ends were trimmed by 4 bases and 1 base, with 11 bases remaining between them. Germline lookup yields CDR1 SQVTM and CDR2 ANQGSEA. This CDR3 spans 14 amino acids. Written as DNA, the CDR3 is TGCAGCGTTGGGGGGCTAGGGAGCAATCAGCCCCAGCATTTT. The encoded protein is CSVGGLGSNQPQHF.

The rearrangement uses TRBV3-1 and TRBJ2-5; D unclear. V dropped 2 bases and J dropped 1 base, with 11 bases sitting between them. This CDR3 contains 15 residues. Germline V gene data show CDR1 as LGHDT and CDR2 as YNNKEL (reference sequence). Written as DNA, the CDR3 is TGTGCCAGCAGCCAACAAACCCTCTTCCAAGAGACCCAGTACTTC. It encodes CASSQQTLFQETQYF.

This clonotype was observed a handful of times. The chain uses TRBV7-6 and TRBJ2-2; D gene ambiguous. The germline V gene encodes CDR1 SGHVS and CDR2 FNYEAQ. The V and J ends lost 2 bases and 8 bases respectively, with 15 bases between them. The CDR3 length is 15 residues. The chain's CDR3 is CASSLRTPGGGELFF. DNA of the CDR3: TGTGCCAGCAGCTTAAGGACGCCCGGTGGGGGGGAGCTGTTTTTT.

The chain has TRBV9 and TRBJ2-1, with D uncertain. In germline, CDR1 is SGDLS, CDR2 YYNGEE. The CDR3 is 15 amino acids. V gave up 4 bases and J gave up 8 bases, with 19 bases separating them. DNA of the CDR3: TGTGCCAGCAGCCGGACGGGCAATCTAGTCGATGAGCAGTTCTTC. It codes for CASSRTGNLVDEQFF.

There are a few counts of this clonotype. The CDR3 loop reads CASSLGALTANTEAFF. In DNA, the CDR3 is TGTGCCAGCAGCTTGGGGGCATTGACAGCGAACACTGAAGCTTTCTTT. This sequence joins TRBV5-4 and TRBJ1-1; a weak D match, TRBD1 (5 bases). Germline V gene data show CDR1 as SGHNT and CDR2 as YYREEE (reference sequence). Trimming stripped 0 bases from V and 1 base from J, with 13 bases between. CDR3 length: 16 residues.

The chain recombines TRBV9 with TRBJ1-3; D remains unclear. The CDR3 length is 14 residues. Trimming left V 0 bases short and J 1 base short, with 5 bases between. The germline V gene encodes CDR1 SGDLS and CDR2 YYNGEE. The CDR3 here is CASSVASSGNTIYF. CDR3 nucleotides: TGTGCCAGCAGCGTAGCTTCTTCTGGAAACACCATATATTTT. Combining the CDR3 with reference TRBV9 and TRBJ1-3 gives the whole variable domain DSGVTQTPKHLITATGQRVTLRCSPRSGDLSVYWYQQSLDQGLQFLIQYYNGEERAKGNILERFSAQQFPDLHSELNLSSLELGDSALYFCASSVASSGNTIYFGEGSWLTVV.

The CDR3 DNA sequence: TGTGCCAGCACGAAGACAGGTCTGGAAAAACTGTTTTTT. This codes for CASTKTGLEKLFF. The gene calls are TRBV12-3 or TRBV12-4 and TRBJ1-4; D may be TRBD1 (6 bases). V dropped 7 bases and J dropped 8 bases, with 14 bases sitting between them. This CDR3 is built from 13 residues.

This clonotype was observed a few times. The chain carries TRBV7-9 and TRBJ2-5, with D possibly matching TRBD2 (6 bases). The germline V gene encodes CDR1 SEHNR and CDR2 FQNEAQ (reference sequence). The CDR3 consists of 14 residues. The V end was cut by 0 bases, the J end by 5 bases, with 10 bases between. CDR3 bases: TGTGCCAGCAGCTTAGCCGGGGGTACGGAGACCCAGTACTTC. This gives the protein CASSLAGGTETQYF.

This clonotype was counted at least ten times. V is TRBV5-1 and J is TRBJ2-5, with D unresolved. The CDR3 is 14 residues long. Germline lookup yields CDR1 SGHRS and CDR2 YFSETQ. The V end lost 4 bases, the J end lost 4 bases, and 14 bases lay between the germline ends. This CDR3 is CASSPDPNTETQYF. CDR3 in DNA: TGCGCCAGCAGCCCGGACCCGAACACAGAGACCCAGTACTTC.

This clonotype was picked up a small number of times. DNA for the CDR3: TGCGCCAGCAGCTCAGGGAACTCAGCTGAAGCTTTCTTT. It yields the protein CASSSGNSAEAFF. The chain links TRBV10-1 to TRBJ1-1; weak D call: TRBD1 (5 bases). The CDR3 consists of 13 residues. Trimming removed 6 bases at V and 6 bases at J, with 14 bases between. CDR1 is WNHNN and CDR2 is SYGVQD in the germline V gene (reference sequence).

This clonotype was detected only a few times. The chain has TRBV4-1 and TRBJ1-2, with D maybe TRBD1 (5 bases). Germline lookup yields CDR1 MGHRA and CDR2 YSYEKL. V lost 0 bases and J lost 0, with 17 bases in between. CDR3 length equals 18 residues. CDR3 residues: CASSQDLRPGLTNYGYTF. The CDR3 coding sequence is TGCGCCAGCAGCCAAGATCTCCGCCCGGGACTGACTAACTATGGCTACACCTTC.

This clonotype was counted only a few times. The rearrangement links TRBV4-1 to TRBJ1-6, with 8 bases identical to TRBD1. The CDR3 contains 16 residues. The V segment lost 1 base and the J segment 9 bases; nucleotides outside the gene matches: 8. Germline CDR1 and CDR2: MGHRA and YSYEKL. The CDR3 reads CASSQGLQGGPSPLHF. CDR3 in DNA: TGCGCCAGCAGCCAAGGGCTACAGGGGGGACCTTCACCCCTCCACTTT.

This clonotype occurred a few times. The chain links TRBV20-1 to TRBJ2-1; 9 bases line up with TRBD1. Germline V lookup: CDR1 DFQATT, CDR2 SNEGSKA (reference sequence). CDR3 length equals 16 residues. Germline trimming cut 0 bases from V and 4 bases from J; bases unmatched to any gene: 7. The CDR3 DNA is TGCAGTGCTAGAGACCCGGACAGGGGCCCGTACAATGAGCAGTTCTTC. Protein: CSARDPDRGPYNEQFF.

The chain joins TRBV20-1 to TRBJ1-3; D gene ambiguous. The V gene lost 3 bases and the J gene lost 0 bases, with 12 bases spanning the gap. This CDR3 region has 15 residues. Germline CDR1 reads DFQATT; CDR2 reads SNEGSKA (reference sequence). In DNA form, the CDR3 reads TGCAGTGCTAGGAGGGCTGACGCCTCTGGAAACACCATATATTTT. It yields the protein CSARRADASGNTIYF.

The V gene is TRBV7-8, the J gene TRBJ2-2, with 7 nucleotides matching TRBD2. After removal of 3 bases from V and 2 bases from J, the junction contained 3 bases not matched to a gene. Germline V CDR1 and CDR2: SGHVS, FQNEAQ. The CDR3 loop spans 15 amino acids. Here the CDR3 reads CASSFGTTNTGELFF. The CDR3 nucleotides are TGTGCCAGCAGCTTCGGGACTACTAACACCGGGGAGCTGTTTTTT.

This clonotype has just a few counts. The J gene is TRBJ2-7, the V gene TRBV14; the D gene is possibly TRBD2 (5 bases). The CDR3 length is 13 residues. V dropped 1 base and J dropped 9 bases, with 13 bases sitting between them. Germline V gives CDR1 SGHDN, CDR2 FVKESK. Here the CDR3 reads CASSQVWWTGQYV. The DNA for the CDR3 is TGTGCCAGCAGCCAAGTGTGGTGGACTGGGCAGTACGTC.

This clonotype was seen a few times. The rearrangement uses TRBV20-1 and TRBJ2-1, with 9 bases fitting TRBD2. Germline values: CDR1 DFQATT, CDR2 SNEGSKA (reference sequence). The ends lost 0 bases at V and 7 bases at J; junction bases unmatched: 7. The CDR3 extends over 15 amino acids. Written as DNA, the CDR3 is TGCAGTGCTAGAGATCCTTGGCGGGGGGGGAATGAGCAGTTCTTC. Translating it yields CSARDPWRGGNEQFF.

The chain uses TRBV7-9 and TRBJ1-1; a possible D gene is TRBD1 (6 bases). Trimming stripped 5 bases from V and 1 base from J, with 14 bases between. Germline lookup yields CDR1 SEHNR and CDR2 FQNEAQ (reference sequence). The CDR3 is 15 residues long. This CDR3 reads CASSHWDTKNTEAFF. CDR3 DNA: TGTGCCAGCAGCCACTGGGACACTAAGAACACTGAAGCTTTCTTT. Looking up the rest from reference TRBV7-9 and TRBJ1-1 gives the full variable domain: DTGVSQNPRHKITKRGQNVTFRCDPISEHNRLYWYRQTLGQGPEFLTYFQNEAQLEKSRLLSDRFSAERPKGSFSTLEIQRTEQGDSAMYLCASSHWDTKNTEAFFGQGTRLTVV.

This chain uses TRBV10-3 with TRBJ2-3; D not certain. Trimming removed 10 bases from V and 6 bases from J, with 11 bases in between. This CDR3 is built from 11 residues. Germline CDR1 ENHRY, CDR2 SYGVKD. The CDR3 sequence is CATAETDTQYF. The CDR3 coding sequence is TGTGCCACAGCAGAGACGGATACGCAGTATTTT.

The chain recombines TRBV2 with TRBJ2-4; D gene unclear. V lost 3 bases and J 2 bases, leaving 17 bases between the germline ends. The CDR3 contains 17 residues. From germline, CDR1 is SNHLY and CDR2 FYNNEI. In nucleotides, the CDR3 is TGTGCCAGCAGTGACATACCAAATACGAGGTCCAAAAACATTCAGTACTTC. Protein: CASSDIPNTRSKNIQYF.

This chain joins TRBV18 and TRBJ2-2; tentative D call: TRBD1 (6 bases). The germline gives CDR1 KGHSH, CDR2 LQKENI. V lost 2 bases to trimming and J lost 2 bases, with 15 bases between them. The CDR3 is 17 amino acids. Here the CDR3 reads CASSPRTVTFNTGELFF. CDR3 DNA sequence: TGTGCCAGCTCACCAAGGACAGTTACCTTTAACACCGGGGAGCTGTTTTTT. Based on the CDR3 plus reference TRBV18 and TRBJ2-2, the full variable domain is NAGVMQNPRHLVRRRGQEARLRCSPMKGHSHVYWYRQLPEEGLKFMVYLQKENIIDESGMPKERFSAEFPKEGPSILRIQQVVRGDSAAYFCASSPRTVTFNTGELFFGEGSRLTVL.

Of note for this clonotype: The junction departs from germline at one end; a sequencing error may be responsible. Here the CDR3 reads CASSQDREGPGLF. The CDR3 coding sequence is TGCGCCAGCAGCCAAGATCGCGAGGGGCCCGGACTCTTC. The V call is TRBV4-1, the J call TRBJ2-1, with D perhaps matching TRBD1 or TRBD2 (5 bases each). CDR3 length: 13 residues. CDR1 and CDR2 from the germline V gene are MGHRA and YSYEKL.

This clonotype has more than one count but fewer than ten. The CDR3 DNA reads as TGTGCCAGCAGTCCAACACTTCCCGGGACCCGTCTCAATCGGGGCAATCAGCCCCAGCATTTT. Translated, it gives CASSPTLPGTRLNRGNQPQHF. The chain combines TRBV6-5 with TRBJ1-5; D is possibly TRBD1 (5 bases). The CDR3 runs 21 residues. V lost 5 bases to trimming and J lost 2 bases, with 31 bases between them. The V gene's germline CDR1 is MNHEY and CDR2 SVGAGI.

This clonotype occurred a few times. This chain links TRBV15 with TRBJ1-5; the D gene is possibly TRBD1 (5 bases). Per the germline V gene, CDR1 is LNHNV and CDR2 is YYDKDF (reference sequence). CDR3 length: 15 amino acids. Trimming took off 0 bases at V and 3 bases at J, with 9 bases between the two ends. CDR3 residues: CATSRDIGANQPQHF. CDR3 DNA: TGTGCCACCAGCAGAGATATAGGGGCCAATCAGCCCCAGCATTTT.

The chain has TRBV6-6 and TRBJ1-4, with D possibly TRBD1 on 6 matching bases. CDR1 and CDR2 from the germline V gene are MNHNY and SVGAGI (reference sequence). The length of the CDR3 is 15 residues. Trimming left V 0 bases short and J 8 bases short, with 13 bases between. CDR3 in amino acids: CASSYSDTGREKLFF. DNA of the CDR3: TGTGCCAGCAGTTACTCGGACACAGGGAGGGAAAAACTGTTTTTT.

The CDR3 loop reads CASSMTGRNTEAFF. Here the CDR3 DNA reads TGTGCCAGCAGTATGACAGGACGAAACACTGAAGCTTTCTTT. This chain uses TRBV27 with TRBJ1-1; D perhaps matches TRBD1 (6 bases). CDR3 length: 14 amino acids. Trimming took off 5 bases at V and 2 bases at J, with 12 bases between the two ends. Germline CDR1 and CDR2: MNHEY and SMNVEV (reference sequence).

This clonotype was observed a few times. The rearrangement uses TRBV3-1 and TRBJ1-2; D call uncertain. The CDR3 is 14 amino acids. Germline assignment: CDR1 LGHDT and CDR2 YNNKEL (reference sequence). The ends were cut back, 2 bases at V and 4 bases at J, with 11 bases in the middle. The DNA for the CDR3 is TGTGCCAGCAGCCAATCCGACGGGATCTATGGCTACACCTTC. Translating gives CASSQSDGIYGYTF.